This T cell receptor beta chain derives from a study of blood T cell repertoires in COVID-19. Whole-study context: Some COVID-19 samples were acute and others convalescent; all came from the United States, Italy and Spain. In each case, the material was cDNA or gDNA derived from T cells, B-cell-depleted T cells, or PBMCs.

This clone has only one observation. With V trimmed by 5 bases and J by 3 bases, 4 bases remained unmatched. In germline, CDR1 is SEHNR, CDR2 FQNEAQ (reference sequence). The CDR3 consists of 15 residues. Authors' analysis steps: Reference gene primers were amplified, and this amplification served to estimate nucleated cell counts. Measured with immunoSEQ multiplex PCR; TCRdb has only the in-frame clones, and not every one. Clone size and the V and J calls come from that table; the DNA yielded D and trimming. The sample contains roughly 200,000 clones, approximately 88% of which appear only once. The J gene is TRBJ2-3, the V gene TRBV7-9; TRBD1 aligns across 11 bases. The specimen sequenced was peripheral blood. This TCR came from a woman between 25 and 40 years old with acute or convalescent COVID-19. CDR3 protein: CASSPGQGATDTQYF. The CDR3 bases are TGTGCCAGCAGCCCCGGACAGGGGGCTACAGATACGCAGTATTTT.